This T cell receptor (beta chain) was captured in a study of beta chain features in type 1 diabetes. Study results and limitations: It was not settled here whether HLA type affects TCRB rearrangement.

The investigators reverse transcribed all of the isolated RNA, so they sequenced expressed TCRB transcripts. Repertoires were generated with immunoSEQ multiplex PCR, while TCRdb's copy carries only in-frame clones and drops some. The profile shows about 160,000 clones, about 9.8% of them singletons. Blood was collected once per donor into heparin, averaging roughly 110 mL. Staining for CD45RO/CCR7/CD25/CD127/CD95/CD27 allowed sorting of CD4+ naive, central memory, regulatory and stem cell-like memory cells. Note on this clone: Its antigen is undetermined.

The sequence was obtained from a woman between 18 and 29 years old in good health. The sequencing input was central memory CD4+ T cells from blood.

The CDR3 loop reads CASSLGQGGYTF. CDR3 nucleotide sequence: TGCGCCAGCAGCCTAGGACAGGGGGGCTACACCTTC. The chain links TRBV5-1 to TRBJ1-2; 9 bases line up with TRBD1. From germline, CDR1 is SGHRS and CDR2 YFSETQ. The CDR3 sequence is 12 residues long. The V segment lost 4 bases and the J segment 8 bases; nucleotides outside the gene matches: 3. Full variable domain (remainder filled in from reference TRBV5-1 and TRBJ1-2): KAGVTQTPRYLIKTRGQQVTLSCSPISGHRSVSWYQQTPGQGLQFLFEYFSETQRNKGNFPGRFSGRQFSNSRSEMNVSTLELGDSALYLCASSLGQGGYTFGSGTRLTVV.